The 20 T cell receptor beta chains below were found in one sample sequenced in a study of shared clonotypes between healthy human individuals (dated by TCRdb to about 2020). The method behind the library was the immunoSEQ multiplex PCR assay. The table comes from immuneACCESS by way of TCRdb, which keeps in-frame sequences with V and J called. Part of the clones is missing from these tables; in studies checked, under half for an unresolved V gene and the rest for unknown reasons. Within this sample are around 2.1 million clones, with approximately 94% of them counted one time only. The biggest ten clones account for roughly 0.13% of the sample. Sequencing used naive CD4+ T cells sorted from blood. The cell subset or site tag for this specimen amounts to: CD45RA+ positively selected. The receptors stem from a man between 18 and 35 years old in good health.

The chain is built from TRBV5-6 and TRBJ2-5; unclear D gene. V was clipped by 6 bases and J by 5 bases, with 14 bases between them. This CDR3 contains 13 residues. Germline V gene data show CDR1 as SGHDT and CDR2 as YYEEEE. The chain's CDR3 is CASNQGRSETQYF. The CDR3 nucleotides read TGTGCCAGCAACCAAGGACGTAGCGAGACCCAGTACTTC.

This rearrangement joins TRBV7-9 to TRBJ2-5; 8 bases line up with TRBD2. V dropped 5 bases and J dropped 4; count of bases not matched to a gene: 6. The CDR3 runs 14 residues. Germline V gives CDR1 SEHNR, CDR2 FQNEAQ (reference sequence). CDR3 DNA: TGTGCCAGCAGCGTCGCGGCGGGGGGAGAGACCCAGTACTTC. This sequence encodes CASSVAAGGETQYF.

The rearrangement joins TRBV5-1 to TRBJ1-1; D call uncertain. The CDR3 loop spans 13 amino acids. Germline V CDR1 and CDR2: SGHRS, YFSETQ. V was shortened by 2 bases and J by 1 base, with 6 bases between the two germline ends. CDR3 amino acids: CASSFKGNTEAFF. CDR3 sequence (DNA): TGCGCCAGCAGCTTTAAGGGGAACACTGAAGCTTTCTTT.

The CDR3 coding sequence is TGCGCCAGCAGCGGGCCCGACAGAGGAGATACGCAGTATTTT. It codes for CASSGPDRGDTQYF. This chain uses TRBV5-1 with TRBJ2-3; D perhaps matches TRBD1 (5 bases). V was cut by 4 bases and J by 5 bases, with 14 bases left in between. CDR3 size: 14 residues. CDR1 is SGHRS and CDR2 is YFSETQ in the germline V gene.

V usage is TRBV19 and J usage is TRBJ1-1, with 7 nucleotides matching TRBD1. V was pared by 3 bases and J by 5 bases, with 9 bases of the junction left unmatched. The germline V gene has CDR1 LNHDA and CDR2 SQIVND (reference sequence). This CDR3 spans 15 amino acids. The CDR3 reads CASSMVTGRRTEAFF. The CDR3 DNA is TGTGCCAGTAGTATGGTGACAGGGCGTCGGACTGAAGCTTTCTTT.

This chain connects TRBV10-3 to TRBJ2-7, with unresolved D. Germline-derived CDR1 and CDR2 are ENHRY and SYGVKD. CDR3 length equals 12 residues. The V and J ends lost 7 bases and 0 bases respectively, with 7 bases between them. The CDR3 loop is CAIMTPSYEQYF. CDR3 nucleotides: TGTGCCATCATGACTCCCTCCTACGAGCAGTACTTC.

The V and J genes are TRBV28 and TRBJ2-7; D could derive from TRBD1 or TRBD2 (5 bases each). The germline CDR1 and CDR2 sequences are MDHEN and SYDVKM. The CDR3 is made up of 15 amino acids. V was pared by 1 base and J by 4 bases, with 14 bases between. DNA of the CDR3: TGTGCCAGCAGTTTATTGGGGGAAAACAGGTACGAGCAGTACTTC. Protein product: CASSLLGENRYEQYF.

This clone was recorded only once. The chain recombines TRBV6-1 with TRBJ1-2; D gene uncertain. There are 14 residues in the CDR3. Germline V gives CDR1 MNHNS, CDR2 SASEGT. Trimming pared 2 bases from V and 5 bases from J, leaving 12 bases between. The CDR3 region has the DNA TGTGCCAGCAGTGAAATCTACAGTGGATATGGCTACACCTTC. This codes for CASSEIYSGYGYTF.

The genes are TRBV7-2 and TRBJ2-2; 11 bases align to TRBD2. Germline CDR1 is SGHTA and CDR2 is FQGNSA. The CDR3 has 17 amino acids. Trimming took 6 bases from V and 4 from J; bases not matched to a gene: 10. CDR3 protein: CASRQTSGSSGTGELFF. CDR3 DNA sequence: TGTGCCAGCAGGCAAACTAGCGGGAGCTCGGGCACCGGGGAGCTGTTTTTT.

The rearrangement joins TRBV11-1 to TRBJ1-2, with 11 bases matching TRBD1. CDR1 is SGHAT and CDR2 is FQDESV in the germline V gene (reference sequence). The CDR3 runs to 15 residues. J lost 4 bases, V lost 5 bases, and 6 bases had no gene match. The CDR3 reads CASSPWTGGTYGYTF. CDR3 nucleotide sequence: TGTGCCAGCAGCCCCTGGACAGGGGGCACCTATGGCTACACCTTC. The whole variable domain, filled in from reference TRBV11-1 and TRBJ1-2, reads EAEVAQSPRYKITEKSQAVAFWCDPISGHATLYWYRQILGQGPELLVQFQDESVVDDSQLPKDRFSAERLKGVDSTLKIQPAELGDSAMYLCASSPWTGGTYGYTFGSGTRLTVV.

V and J are TRBV5-1 and TRBJ1-1; TRBD1 matches 8 bases. With 4 bases clipped from V and 1 base from J, the junction kept 6 bases outside the gene matches. This CDR3 region has 15 residues. Germline V lookup: CDR1 SGHRS, CDR2 YFSETQ. The CDR3 sequence is CASSQRQGRNTEAFF. The CDR3 region has the DNA TGCGCCAGCAGCCAACGACAGGGGAGGAACACTGAAGCTTTCTTT.

V usage is TRBV29-1 and J usage is TRBJ2-1, with D possibly called TRBD1 or TRBD2 (6 bases each). The germline V gene has CDR1 SQVTM and CDR2 ANQGSEA. The CDR3 has 13 residues. CDR3 amino acids: CTAGGGRYNEQFF. CDR3 sequence (DNA): TGCACCGCTGGAGGGGGGCGCTACAATGAGCAGTTCTTC.

The chain joins TRBV5-1 to TRBJ2-1, with D possibly matching TRBD2 (6 bases). CDR3 length equals 14 residues. Germline loops: CDR1 SGHRS, CDR2 YFSETQ. V lost 7 bases and J 3 bases, leaving 14 bases between the germline ends. CDR3 sequence reads: CASGQEGYYNEQFF. The CDR3 bases are TGCGCCAGCGGTCAGGAGGGGTACTACAATGAGCAGTTCTTC.

This chain connects TRBV29-1 to TRBJ2-3; 8 positions agree with TRBD1. The J segment lost 1 base and the V segment lost 7 bases, leaving 4 bases of the junction unmatched. CDR3 length: 13 residues. Germline V lookup: CDR1 SQVTM, CDR2 ANQGSEA. CDR3: CSARQGRTDTQYF. The CDR3 DNA reads as TGCAGCGCCCGACAGGGGCGCACAGATACGCAGTATTTT.

The rearrangement joins TRBV18 to TRBJ1-1; D unresolved. V was shortened by 8 bases and J by 1 base, with 8 bases between the two germline ends. In germline, CDR1 is KGHSH, CDR2 LQKENI. The CDR3 spans 12 residues. The CDR3 protein is CASSQANTEAFF. CDR3 nucleotide sequence: TGTGCCAGCAGCCAGGCGAACACTGAAGCTTTCTTT.

The chain links TRBV28 to TRBJ1-5; a possible D gene is TRBD1 (6 bases). This CDR3 has 16 residues. The germline CDR1 and CDR2 sequences are MDHEN and SYDVKM. Deletions cut 1 base from V and 2 bases from J, with 12 bases between. CDR3 protein: CASSLLRGAGNQPQHF. CDR3 nucleotide sequence: TGTGCCAGCAGTTTATTACGGGGGGCAGGCAATCAGCCCCAGCATTTT.

This clone occurred a few times. The rearrangement joins TRBV19 to TRBJ1-6; TRBD1 agrees at 8 bases. Germline CDR1 reads LNHDA; CDR2 reads SQIVND (reference sequence). V was clipped by 7 bases and J by 7 bases; unmatched bases: 9. The length of the CDR3 is 15 residues. The DNA for the CDR3 is TGTGCCAGTACCCCCCCAGGGGGCGGCAATTCACCCCTCCACTTT. Its translation: CASTPPGGGNSPLHF.

J is TRBJ2-3 and V is TRBV2, with TRBD2 matching 8 bases. CDR1 is SNHLY, CDR2 FYNNEI, per germline. Trimming removed 5 bases from V and 2 bases from J; junction bases left unmatched: 3. CDR3 length: 14 residues. The CDR3 spells CASSLSGVTDTQYF. DNA for the CDR3: TGTGCCAGCAGTCTTAGCGGGGTCACAGATACGCAGTATTTT.

This chain connects TRBV2 to TRBJ1-4; no definite D call. The CDR3 runs to 16 residues. Germline V gives CDR1 SNHLY, CDR2 FYNNEI. Trimming pared 7 bases from V and 1 base from J, leaving 16 bases between. The chain's CDR3 is CASTNRAIGTNEKLFF. CDR3 nucleotide sequence: TGTGCCAGCACGAACCGGGCAATCGGAACTAATGAAAAACTGTTTTTT.

V is TRBV29-1 and J is TRBJ2-1; TRBD2 agrees at 9 bases. This CDR3 is 13 amino acids long. V gave up 7 bases and J gave up 5 bases; unmatched junction bases: 6. Germline V gene sequence: CDR1 SQVTM, CDR2 ANQGSEA. DNA of the CDR3: TGCAGCGCTAGCGGGATGAGCGACAATGAGCAGTTCTTC. Amino acid sequence: CSASGMSDNEQFF.